Shown below are 7 T cell receptor beta chains from a single sample sequenced in a study of blood T cell repertoires in COVID-19. Clones were sequenced by immunoSEQ multiplex PCR, and TCRdb holds only the in-frame ones, with some missing. Among about 160,000 clones listed, 85% were seen once. Specimen: peripheral blood. The receptor source for this set is a human donor with acute or convalescent COVID-19. The donor label of this sample is uncertain.

This clone was recorded only once. The genes are TRBV5-4 and TRBJ2-7; the match to TRBD1 covers 12 bases. Germline V gene lookup returns CDR1 SGHNT and CDR2 YYREEE (reference sequence). This CDR3 comprises 16 residues. V was pared by 3 bases and J by 7 bases, with 11 bases of the junction left unmatched. Here the CDR3 reads CASSSSTGTGGWEQYF. The CDR3 region has the DNA TGTGCCAGCAGCTCGTCGACCGGGACAGGGGGCTGGGAGCAGTACTTC.

This chain joins TRBV30 and TRBJ1-1; 7 positions agree with TRBD1. The germline V gene has CDR1 GTSNPN and CDR2 SVGIG (reference sequence). Losses at the gene ends were 3 bases for V and 6 bases for J; bases not matched to a gene: 7. The CDR3 sequence is 13 residues long. CDR3 nucleotide sequence: TGTGCCTGGAGGTCAGGGGGTTACGCTGAAGCTTTCTTT. This translates into CAWRSGGYAEAFF.

This chain connects TRBV28 to TRBJ2-7; tentatively, D is TRBD2 (7 bases). The length of the CDR3 is 15 residues. The V gene's germline CDR1 is MDHEN and CDR2 SYDVKM. Trimming shortened V by 4 bases and J by 2 bases, and 15 bases separated the two germline ends. The chain's CDR3 is CASSSLRGGAYEQYF. The CDR3 bases are TGTGCCAGCAGTTCCCTCAGAGGGGGGGCCTACGAGCAGTACTTC. The full variable domain, rest sourced from reference TRBV28 and TRBJ2-7, is DVKVTQSSRYLVKRTGEKVFLECVQDMDHENMFWYRQDPGLGLRLIYFSYDVKMKEKGDIPEGYSVSREKKERFSLILESASTNQTSMYLCASSSLRGGAYEQYFGPGTRLTVT.

The chain has TRBV10-3 and TRBJ2-2; possible D gene TRBD2, 5 bases. V dropped 5 bases and J dropped 5 bases, with 12 bases sitting between them. The CDR3 is 14 amino acids. Germline V gene data show CDR1 as ENHRY and CDR2 as SYGVKD. The CDR3 here is CAISSIPGTGELFF. CDR3 DNA: TGTGCCATCAGTAGTATACCGGGGACCGGGGAGCTGTTTTTT.

The J gene is TRBJ2-5, the V gene TRBV2, with unresolved D. The germline CDR1 and CDR2 sequences are SNHLY and FYNNEI. Trimming removed 2 bases from V and 2 bases from J, with 15 bases in between. The CDR3 spans 16 residues. CDR3 bases: TGTGCCAGCAGTGAAACTCGTCGTCTAATACAAGAGACCCAGTACTTC. It translates to CASSETRRLIQETQYF. The full variable domain, its missing parts supplied by reference TRBV2 and TRBJ2-5, is EPEVTQTPSHQVTQMGQEVILRCVPISNHLYFYWYRQILGQKVEFLVSFYNNEISEKSEIFDDQFSVERPDGSNFTLKIRSTKLEDSAMYFCASSETRRLIQETQYFGPGTRLLVL.

The rearrangement joins TRBV3-1 (or the pseudogene TRBV3-2) to TRBJ2-1, with D hard to call. Trimming took off 0 bases at V and 7 bases at J, with 13 bases between the two ends. The CDR3 totals 15 residues. CDR1 is LGHDT and CDR2 is YNNKEL in the germline V gene (reference sequence). The CDR3 bases are TGTGCCAGCAGCCAAGATTATCTGGCATTGAATGAGCAGTTCTTC. Residues: CASSQDYLALNEQFF.

The chain links TRBV5-1 to TRBJ2-5; 10 bases line up with TRBD1. The CDR3 is made up of 15 amino acids. The germline V gene has CDR1 SGHRS and CDR2 YFSETQ. J was trimmed by 4 bases and V by 5 bases; bases with no gene match: 8. CDR3 DNA sequence: TGCGCCAGCAGTCGTGGACAGGGGGTAGGAGAGACCCAGTACTTC. It yields the protein CASSRGQGVGETQYF.